Below, 3 T cell receptor beta chains from the same sample are listed, as sequenced in a study of T-cell memory formation after mild COVID-19. TCRdb re-analysed the 5' RACE reads in MiXCR, keeping a single row per CDR3 protein. The sample has about 170,000 distinct CDR3 sequences, 10% to 15% seen once. What was sequenced was PBMCs or a T cell subset sorted from them (not recorded which). These receptors all come from a man aged 18 to 30 who had mild COVID-19 (a few samples of this study predate the infection). Cell type and time point are not known.

This clonotype was detected a few times. The genes are TRBV5-1 and TRBJ2-2, with D unclear. Trimming took off 1 base at V and 2 bases at J, with 9 bases between the two ends. This CDR3 has 15 residues. Germline V CDR1 and CDR2: SGHRS, YFSETQ. DNA of the CDR3: TGCGCCAGCAGCTTGCCGACACCCAACACCGGGGAGCTGTTTTTT. It encodes CASSLPTPNTGELFF.

This clonotype was counted ten times or more. V gene TRBV7-2 combines with J gene TRBJ2-2, with a tentative D call TRBD1 (6 bases). The CDR3 is made up of 14 amino acids. Germline V gene data show CDR1 as SGHTA and CDR2 as FQGNSA. Trimming removed 5 bases at V and 6 bases at J, with 13 bases between. CDR3 in DNA: TGTGCCAGCAGCCCGGACAGTAGGGCCGGGGAGCTGTTTTTT. Its translation is CASSPDSRAGELFF.

V and J are TRBV4-1 and TRBJ2-7, with 10 bases matching TRBD1. This CDR3 is built from 15 residues. The V gene's germline CDR1 is MGHRA and CDR2 YSYEKL. With 2 bases clipped from V and 3 bases from J, the junction kept 4 bases outside the gene matches. CDR3 DNA: TGCGCCAGCAGCCAAAGGAGGACAGGGGGCTACGAGCAGTACTTC. It codes for CASSQRRTGGYEQYF.